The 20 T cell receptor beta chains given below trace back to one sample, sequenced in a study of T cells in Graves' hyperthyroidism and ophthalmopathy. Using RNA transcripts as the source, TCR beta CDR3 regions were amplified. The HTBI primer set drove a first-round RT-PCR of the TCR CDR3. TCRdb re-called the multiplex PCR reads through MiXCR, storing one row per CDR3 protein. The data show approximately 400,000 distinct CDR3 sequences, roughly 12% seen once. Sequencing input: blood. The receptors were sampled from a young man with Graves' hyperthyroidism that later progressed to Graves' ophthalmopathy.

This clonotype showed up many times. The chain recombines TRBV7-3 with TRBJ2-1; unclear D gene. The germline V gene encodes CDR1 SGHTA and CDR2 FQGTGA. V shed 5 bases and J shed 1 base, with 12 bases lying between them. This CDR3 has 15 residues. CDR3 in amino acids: CASSPTYRSYNEQFF. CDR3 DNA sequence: TGTGCCAGCAGCCCGACCTACCGGTCCTACAATGAGCAGTTCTTC.

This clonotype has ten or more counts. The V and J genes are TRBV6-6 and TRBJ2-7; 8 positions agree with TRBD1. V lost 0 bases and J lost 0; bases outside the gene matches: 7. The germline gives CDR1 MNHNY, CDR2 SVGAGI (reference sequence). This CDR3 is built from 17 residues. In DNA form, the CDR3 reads TGTGCCAGCAGTTACTCCGACCTCGGGACAGGCTCCTACGAGCAGTACTTC. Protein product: CASSYSDLGTGSYEQYF.

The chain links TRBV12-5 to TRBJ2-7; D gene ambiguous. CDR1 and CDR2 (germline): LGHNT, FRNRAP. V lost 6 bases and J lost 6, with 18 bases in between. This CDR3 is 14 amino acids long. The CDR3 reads CASGPGYKVGEQYF. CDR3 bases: TGTGCTAGTGGCCCCGGTTACAAGGTTGGCGAGCAGTACTTC.

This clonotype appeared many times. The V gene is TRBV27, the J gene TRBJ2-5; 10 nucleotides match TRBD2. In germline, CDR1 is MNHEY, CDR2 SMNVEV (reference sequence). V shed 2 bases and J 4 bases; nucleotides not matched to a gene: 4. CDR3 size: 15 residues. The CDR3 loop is CASSLGSGGTETQYF. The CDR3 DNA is TGTGCCAGCAGTTTAGGTAGCGGGGGGACAGAGACCCAGTACTTC.

CDR3 in DNA: TGCAGTGCTAGAGCGGGGAGCTCTGGGGCCAACGTCCTGACTTTC. Protein sequence: CSARAGSSGANVLTF. The chain recombines TRBV20-1 with TRBJ2-6, with D possibly TRBD2 on 5 matching bases. There are 15 residues in the CDR3. Germline V gene data show CDR1 as DFQATT and CDR2 as SNEGSKA (reference sequence). The V end lost 1 base, the J end lost 0 bases, and 7 bases lay between the germline ends.

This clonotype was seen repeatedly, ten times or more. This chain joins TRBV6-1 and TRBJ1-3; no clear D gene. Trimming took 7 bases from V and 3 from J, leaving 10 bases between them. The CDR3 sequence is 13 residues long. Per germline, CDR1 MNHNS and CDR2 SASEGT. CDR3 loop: CASNARGGNTIYF. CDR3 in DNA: TGTGCCAGCAACGCCCGGGGTGGAAACACCATATATTTT.

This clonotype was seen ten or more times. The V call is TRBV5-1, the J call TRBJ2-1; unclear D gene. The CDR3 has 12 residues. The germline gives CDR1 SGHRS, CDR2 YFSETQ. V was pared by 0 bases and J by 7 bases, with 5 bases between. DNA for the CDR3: TGCGCCAGCAGCTTGGTAGCTAATGAGCAGTTCTTC. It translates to CASSLVANEQFF.

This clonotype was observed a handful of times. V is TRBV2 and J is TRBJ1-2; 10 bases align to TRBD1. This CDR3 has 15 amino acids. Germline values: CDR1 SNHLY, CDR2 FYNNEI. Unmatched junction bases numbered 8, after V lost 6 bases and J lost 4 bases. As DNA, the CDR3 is TGTGCCAGCAGAGACCACCGGACAGGGGGCTATGGCTACACCTTC. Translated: CASRDHRTGGYGYTF.

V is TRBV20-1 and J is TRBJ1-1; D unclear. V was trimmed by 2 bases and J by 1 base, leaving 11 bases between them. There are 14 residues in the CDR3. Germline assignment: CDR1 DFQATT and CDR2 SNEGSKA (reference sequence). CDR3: CSARLQSRNTEAFF. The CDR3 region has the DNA TGCAGTGCTAGACTTCAATCCCGGAACACTGAAGCTTTCTTT.

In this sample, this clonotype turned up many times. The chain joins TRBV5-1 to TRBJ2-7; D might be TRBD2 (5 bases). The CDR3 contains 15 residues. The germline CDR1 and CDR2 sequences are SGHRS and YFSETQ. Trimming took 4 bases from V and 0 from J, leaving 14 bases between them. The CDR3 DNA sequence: TGCGCCAGCAGCACCAGCGGTCCGAGCTCCTACGAGCAGTACTTC. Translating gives CASSTSGPSSYEQYF.

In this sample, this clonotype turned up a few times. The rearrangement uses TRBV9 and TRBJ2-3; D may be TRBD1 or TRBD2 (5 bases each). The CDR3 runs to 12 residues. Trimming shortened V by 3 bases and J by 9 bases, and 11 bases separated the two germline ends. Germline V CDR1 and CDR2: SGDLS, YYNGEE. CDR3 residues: CASSEAGDTQYF. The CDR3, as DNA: TGTGCCAGCAGCGAGGCCGGGGACACGCAGTATTTT.

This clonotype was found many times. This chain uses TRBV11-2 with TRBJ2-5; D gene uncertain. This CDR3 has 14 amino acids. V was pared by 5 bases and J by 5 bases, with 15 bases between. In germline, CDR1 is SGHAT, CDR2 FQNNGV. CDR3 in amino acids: CASSRRYAGETQYF. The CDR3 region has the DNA TGTGCCAGCAGCCGCAGATACGCAGGCGAGACCCAGTACTTC. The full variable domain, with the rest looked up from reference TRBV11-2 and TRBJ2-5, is EAGVAQSPRYKIIEKRQSVAFWCNPISGHATLYWYQQILGQGPKLLIQFQNNGVVDDSQLPKDRFSAERLKGVDSTLKIQPAKLEDSAVYLCASSRRYAGETQYFGPGTRLLVL.

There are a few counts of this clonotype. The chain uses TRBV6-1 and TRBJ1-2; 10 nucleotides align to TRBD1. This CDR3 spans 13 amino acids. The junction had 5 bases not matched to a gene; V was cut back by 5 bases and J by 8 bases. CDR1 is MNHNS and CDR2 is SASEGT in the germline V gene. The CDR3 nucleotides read TGTGCCAGCAGTTGGGGGACAGGGGACGGCTACACCTTC. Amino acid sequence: CASSWGTGDGYTF.

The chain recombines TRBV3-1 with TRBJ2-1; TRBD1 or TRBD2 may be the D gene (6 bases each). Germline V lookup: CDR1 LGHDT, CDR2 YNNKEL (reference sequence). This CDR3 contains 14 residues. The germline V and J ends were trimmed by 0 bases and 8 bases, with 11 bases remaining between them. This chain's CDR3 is CASSQEGGPHEQFF. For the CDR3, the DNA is TGTGCCAGCAGCCAAGAGGGGGGCCCCCATGAGCAGTTCTTC.

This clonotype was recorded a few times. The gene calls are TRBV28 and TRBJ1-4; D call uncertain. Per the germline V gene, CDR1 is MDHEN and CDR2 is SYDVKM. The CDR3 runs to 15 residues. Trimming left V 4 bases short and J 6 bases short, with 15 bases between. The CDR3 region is CASSSAGGVDEKLFF. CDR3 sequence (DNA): TGTGCCAGCAGTTCGGCGGGAGGTGTGGATGAAAAACTGTTTTTT.

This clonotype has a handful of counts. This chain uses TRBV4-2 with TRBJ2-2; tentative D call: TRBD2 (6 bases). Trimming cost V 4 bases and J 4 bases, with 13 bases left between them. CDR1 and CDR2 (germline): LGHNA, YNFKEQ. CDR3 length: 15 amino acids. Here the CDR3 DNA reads TGTGCCAGCAGCCTACTGGGGGGAGGCACCGGGGAGCTGTTTTTT. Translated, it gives CASSLLGGGTGELFF.

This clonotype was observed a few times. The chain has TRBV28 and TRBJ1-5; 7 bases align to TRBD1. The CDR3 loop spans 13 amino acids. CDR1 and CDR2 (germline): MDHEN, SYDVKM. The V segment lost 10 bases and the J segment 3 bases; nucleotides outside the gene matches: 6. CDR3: CATKGGHNQPQHF. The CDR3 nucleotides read TGTGCCACCAAAGGGGGCCACAATCAGCCCCAGCATTTT.

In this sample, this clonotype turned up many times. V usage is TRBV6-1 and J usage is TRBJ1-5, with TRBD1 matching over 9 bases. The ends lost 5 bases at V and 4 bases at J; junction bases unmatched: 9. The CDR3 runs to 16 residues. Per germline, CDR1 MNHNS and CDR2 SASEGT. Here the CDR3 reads CASSYPPTGGNQPQHF. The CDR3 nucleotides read TGTGCCAGCAGTTACCCACCGACAGGGGGAAATCAGCCCCAGCATTTT.

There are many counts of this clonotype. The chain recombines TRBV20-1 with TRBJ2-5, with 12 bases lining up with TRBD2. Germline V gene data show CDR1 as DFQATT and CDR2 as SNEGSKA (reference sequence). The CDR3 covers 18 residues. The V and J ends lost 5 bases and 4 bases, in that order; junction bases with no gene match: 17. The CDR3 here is CSAYPPPGLAGNRETQYF. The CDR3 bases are TGCAGTGCTTATCCCCCACCCGGACTAGCGGGGAATAGAGAGACCCAGTACTTC.

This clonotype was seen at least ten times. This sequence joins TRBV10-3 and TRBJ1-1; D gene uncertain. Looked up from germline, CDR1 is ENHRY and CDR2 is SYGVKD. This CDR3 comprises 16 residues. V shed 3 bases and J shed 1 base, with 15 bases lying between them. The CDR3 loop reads CAISDPPGEWNTEAFF. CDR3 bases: TGTGCCATCAGTGACCCGCCCGGAGAATGGAACACTGAAGCTTTCTTT.